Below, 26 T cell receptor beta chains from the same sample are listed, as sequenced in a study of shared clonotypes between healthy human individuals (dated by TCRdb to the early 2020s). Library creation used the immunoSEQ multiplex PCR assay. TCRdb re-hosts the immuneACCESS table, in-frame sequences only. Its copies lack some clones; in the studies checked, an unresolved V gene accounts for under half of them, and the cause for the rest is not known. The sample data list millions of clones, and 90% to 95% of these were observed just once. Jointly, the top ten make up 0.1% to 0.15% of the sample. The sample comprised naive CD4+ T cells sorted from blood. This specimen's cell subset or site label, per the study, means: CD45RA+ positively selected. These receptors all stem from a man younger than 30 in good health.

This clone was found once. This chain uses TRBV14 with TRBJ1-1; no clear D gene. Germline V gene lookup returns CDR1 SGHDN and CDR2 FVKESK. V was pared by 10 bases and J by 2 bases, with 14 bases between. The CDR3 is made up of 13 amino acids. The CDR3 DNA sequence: TGTGCCACCGGAAGTTCTCTAAACACTGAAGCTTTCTTT. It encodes CATGSSLNTEAFF.

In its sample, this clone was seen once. The CDR3 DNA is TGTGCCAGCAGCTTAATTCAGGGCTACGAGCAGTACTTC. Translation gives CASSLIQGYEQYF. This sequence joins TRBV7-8 and TRBJ2-7; TRBD1 might be the D (5 bases). Germline assignment: CDR1 SGHVS and CDR2 FQNEAQ. V was trimmed by 2 bases and J by 3 bases, leaving 8 bases between them. This CDR3 comprises 13 residues.

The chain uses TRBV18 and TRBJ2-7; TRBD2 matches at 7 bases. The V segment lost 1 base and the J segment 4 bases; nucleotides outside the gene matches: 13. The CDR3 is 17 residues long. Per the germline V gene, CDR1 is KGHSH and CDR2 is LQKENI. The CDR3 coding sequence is TGTGCCAGCTCACCACGGGAGGGGTTGGGGCCGCGTTACGAGCAGTACTTC. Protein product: CASSPREGLGPRYEQYF.

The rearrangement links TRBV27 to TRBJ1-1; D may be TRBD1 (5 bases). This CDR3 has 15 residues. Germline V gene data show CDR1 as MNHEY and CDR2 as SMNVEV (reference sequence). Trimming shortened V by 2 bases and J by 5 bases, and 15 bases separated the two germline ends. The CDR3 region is CASSLLWSGVTEAFF. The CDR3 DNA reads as TGTGCCAGCAGTTTACTCTGGTCGGGGGTTACTGAAGCTTTCTTT.

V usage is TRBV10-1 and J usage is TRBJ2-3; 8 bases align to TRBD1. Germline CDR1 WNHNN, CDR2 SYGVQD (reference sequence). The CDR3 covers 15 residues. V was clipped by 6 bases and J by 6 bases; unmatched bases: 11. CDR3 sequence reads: CASSRGQGMADTQYF. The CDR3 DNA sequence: TGCGCCAGCAGCAGAGGACAGGGCATGGCGGATACGCAGTATTTT.

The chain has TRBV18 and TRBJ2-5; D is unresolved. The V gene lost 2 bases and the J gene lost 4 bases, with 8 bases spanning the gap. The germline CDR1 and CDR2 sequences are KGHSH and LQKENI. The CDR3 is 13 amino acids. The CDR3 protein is CASSPTNGETQYF. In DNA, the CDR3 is TGTGCCAGCTCACCAACCAACGGAGAGACCCAGTACTTC.

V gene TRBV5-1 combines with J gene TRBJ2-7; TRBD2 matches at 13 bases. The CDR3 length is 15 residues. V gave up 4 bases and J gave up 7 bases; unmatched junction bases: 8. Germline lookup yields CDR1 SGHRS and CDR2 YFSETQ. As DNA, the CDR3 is TGCGCCAGCAGCAAGGGGACTAGCGGGGTCTTGGAGCAGTACTTC. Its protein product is CASSKGTSGVLEQYF.

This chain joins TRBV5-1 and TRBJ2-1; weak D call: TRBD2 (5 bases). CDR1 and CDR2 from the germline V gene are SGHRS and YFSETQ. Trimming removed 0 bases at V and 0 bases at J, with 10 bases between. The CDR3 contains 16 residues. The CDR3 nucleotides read TGCGCCAGCAGCTTGGGTCTGGGGAGCTCCTACAATGAGCAGTTCTTC. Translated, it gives CASSLGLGSSYNEQFF. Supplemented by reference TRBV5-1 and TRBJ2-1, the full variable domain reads KAGVTQTPRYLIKTRGQQVTLSCSPISGHRSVSWYQQTPGQGLQFLFEYFSETQRNKGNFPGRFSGRQFSNSRSEMNVSTLELGDSALYLCASSLGLGSSYNEQFFGPGTRLTVL.

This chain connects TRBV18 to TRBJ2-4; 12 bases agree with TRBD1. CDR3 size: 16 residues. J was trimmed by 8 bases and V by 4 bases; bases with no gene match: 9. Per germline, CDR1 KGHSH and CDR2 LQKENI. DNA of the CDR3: TGTGCCAGCTCACTTTCCGGGACAGGGGGCAGGCACATTCAGTACTTC. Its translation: CASSLSGTGGRHIQYF.

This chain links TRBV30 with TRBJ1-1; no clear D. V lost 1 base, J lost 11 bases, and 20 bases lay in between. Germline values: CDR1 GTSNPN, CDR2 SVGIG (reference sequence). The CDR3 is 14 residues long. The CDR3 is CAWSEKTGRFEAFF. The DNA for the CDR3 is TGTGCCTGGAGTGAAAAGACTGGCCGCTTCGAGGCTTTCTTT.

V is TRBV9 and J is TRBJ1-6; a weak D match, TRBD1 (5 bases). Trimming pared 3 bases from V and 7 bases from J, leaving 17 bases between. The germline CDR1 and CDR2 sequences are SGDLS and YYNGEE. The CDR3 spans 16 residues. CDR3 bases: TGTGCCAGCAGCGGGACATTATCGAACCTAAATTCACCCCTCCACTTT. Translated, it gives CASSGTLSNLNSPLHF.

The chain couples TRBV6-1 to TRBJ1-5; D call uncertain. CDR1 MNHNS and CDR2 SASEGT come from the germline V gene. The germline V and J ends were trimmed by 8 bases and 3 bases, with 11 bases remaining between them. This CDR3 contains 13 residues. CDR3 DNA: TGTGCCAGCCAATCCGGCTTCAATCAGCCCCAGCATTTT. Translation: CASQSGFNQPQHF.

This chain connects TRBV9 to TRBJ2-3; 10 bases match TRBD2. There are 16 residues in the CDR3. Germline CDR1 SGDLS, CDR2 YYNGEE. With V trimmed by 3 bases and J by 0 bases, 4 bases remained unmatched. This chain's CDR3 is CASSALAGVSTDTQYF. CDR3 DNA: TGTGCCAGCAGCGCCCTAGCGGGGGTTAGCACAGATACGCAGTATTTT.

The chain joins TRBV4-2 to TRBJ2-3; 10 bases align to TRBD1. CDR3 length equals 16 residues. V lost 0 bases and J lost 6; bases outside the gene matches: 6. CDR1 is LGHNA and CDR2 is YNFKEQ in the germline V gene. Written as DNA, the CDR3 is TGTGCCAGCAGCCAAGAAGGAGGGACAGGGGCTGATACGCAGTATTTT. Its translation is CASSQEGGTGADTQYF.

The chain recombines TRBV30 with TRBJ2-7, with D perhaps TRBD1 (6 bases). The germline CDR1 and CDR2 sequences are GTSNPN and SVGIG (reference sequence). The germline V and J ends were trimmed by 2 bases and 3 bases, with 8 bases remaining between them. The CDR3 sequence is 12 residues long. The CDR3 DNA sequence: TGTGCCTGGAGTTGGGGGCTCTACGAGCAGTACTTC. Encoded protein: CAWSWGLYEQYF.

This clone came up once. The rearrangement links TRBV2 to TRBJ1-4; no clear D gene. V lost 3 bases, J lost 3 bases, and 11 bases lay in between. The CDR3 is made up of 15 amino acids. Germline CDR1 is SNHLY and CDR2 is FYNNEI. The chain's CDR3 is CASSEEVRSNEKLFF. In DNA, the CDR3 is TGTGCCAGCAGTGAGGAGGTCAGATCTAATGAAAAACTGTTTTTT.

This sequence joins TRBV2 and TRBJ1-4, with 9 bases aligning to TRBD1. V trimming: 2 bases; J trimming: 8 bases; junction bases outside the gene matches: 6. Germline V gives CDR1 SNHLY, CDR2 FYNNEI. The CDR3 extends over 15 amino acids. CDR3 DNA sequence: TGTGCCAGCAGTGAAAGGACAGGGGCGCCCGAAAAACTGTTTTTT. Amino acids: CASSERTGAPEKLFF. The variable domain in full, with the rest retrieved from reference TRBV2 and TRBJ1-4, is EPEVTQTPSHQVTQMGQEVILRCVPISNHLYFYWYRQILGQKVEFLVSFYNNEISEKSEIFDDQFSVERPDGSNFTLKIRSTKLEDSAMYFCASSERTGAPEKLFFGSGTQLSVL.

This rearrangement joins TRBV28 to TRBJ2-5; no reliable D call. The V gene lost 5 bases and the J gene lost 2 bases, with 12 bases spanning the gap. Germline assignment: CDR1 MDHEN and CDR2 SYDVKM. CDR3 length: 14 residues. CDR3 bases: TGTGCCAGCAGTCTAACTGGGTTACAAGAGACCCAGTACTTC. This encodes CASSLTGLQETQYF.

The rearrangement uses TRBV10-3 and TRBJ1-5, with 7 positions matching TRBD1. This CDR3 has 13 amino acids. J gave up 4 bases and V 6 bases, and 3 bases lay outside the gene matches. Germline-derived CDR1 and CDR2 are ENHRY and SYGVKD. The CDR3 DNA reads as TGTGCCATCAGGGCGACAGGGAATCAGCCCCAGCATTTT. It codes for CAIRATGNQPQHF.

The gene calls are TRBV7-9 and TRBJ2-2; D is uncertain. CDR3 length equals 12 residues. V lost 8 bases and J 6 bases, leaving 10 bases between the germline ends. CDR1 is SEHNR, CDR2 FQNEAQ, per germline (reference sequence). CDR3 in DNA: TGTGCCAGCGCCACTCGGGCCGGGGAGCTGTTTTTT. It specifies CASATRAGELFF.

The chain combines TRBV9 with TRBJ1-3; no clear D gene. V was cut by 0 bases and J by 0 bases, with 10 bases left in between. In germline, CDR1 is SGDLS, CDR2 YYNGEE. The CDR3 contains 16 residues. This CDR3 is CASSVGSDNSGNTIYF. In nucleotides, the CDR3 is TGTGCCAGCAGCGTAGGGTCTGATAACTCTGGAAACACCATATATTTT.

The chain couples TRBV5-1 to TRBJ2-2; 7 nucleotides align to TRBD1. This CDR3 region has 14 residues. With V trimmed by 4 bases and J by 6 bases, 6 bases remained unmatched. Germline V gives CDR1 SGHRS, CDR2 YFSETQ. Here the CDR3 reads CASSVGQVAGELFF. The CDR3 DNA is TGCGCCAGCAGCGTTGGACAGGTTGCCGGGGAGCTGTTTTTT.

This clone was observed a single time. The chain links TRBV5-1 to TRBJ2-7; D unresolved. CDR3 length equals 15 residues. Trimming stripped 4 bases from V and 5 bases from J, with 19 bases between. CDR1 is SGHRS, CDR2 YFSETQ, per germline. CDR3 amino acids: CASSPGVRNSDEQYF. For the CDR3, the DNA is TGCGCCAGCAGCCCTGGAGTGAGGAATTCCGACGAGCAGTACTTC.

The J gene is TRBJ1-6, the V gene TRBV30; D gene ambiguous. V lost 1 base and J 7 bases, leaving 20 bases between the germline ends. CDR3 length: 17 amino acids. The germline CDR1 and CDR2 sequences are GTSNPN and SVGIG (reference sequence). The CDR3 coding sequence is TGTGCCTGGAGTGCCTACGGGCCAACAACTCCCAATTCACCCCTCCACTTT. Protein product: CAWSAYGPTTPNSPLHF.

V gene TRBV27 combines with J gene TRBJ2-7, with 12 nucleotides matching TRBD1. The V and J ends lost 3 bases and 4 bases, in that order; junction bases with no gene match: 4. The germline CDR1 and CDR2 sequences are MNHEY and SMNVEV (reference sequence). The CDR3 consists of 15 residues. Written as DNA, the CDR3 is TGTGCCAGCAGTTTCGGGGGACAGGGGGCTTACGAGCAGTACTTC. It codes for CASSFGGQGAYEQYF.

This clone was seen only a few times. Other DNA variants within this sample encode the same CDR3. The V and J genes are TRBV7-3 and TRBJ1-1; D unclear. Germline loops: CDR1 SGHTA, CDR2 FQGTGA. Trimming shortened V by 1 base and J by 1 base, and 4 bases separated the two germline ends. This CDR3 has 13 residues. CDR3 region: CASSLRGNTEAFF. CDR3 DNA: TGTGCCAGCAGCTTAAGGGGGAACACTGAAGCTTTCTTT.